The 32 T cell receptor beta chains reported below all come from one sample, sequenced in a study of blood T cell repertoires in COVID-19 (TCRdb year 2020). Libraries were constructed by the immunoSEQ multiplex PCR assay. Here the immuneACCESS table is served through TCRdb, limited to in-frame sequences with V and J called. Missing clones are a known gap in these copies; in checked studies unresolved V genes cover under half, and the rest lacks a known reason. The sample has some 100,000 clones on record, roughly 79% of them singletons. Clones ranked in the top ten supply roughly 31% of the sample. Source material: peripheral blood. The receptors were sampled from a man aged 65 to 85 with active or convalescent COVID-19.

The chain employs TRBV10-2 and TRBJ1-4; 7 nucleotides align to TRBD1. This CDR3 has 14 residues. The junction had 9 bases not matched to a gene; V was cut back by 3 bases and J by 11 bases. Germline V gene data show CDR1 as WSHSY and CDR2 as SAAADI. The CDR3 is CASSEPVDREKLFF. The CDR3 nucleotides are TGCGCCAGCAGTGAACCAGTAGACAGGGAGAAACTGTTTTTT.

The rearrangement joins TRBV12-3 or TRBV12-4 to TRBJ1-6; D is possibly TRBD1 (6 bases). V dropped 3 bases and J dropped 17 bases, with 14 bases sitting between them. CDR3 length: 12 residues. The CDR3 coding sequence is TGTGCCAGCAGTTTTTTTGGACAGTCGGTCCACTTT. Protein product: CASSFFGQSVHF.

Remarks on this clone: Compared with germline, one end of the junction differs, possibly owing to a read error. The chain links TRBV7-3 to TRBJ2-1; perhaps TRBD2 as D (6 bases). Per the germline V gene, CDR1 is SGHTA and CDR2 is FQGTGA. The CDR3 totals 16 residues. The CDR3 spells CASSLTPAGQRNEQFF. The CDR3 DNA reads as TGTGCCAGCAGTTTAACCCCAGCGGGCCAAAGGAATGAGCAGTTCTTC.

The chain combines TRBV28 with TRBJ1-3, with D uncertain. Germline V gene lookup returns CDR1 MDHEN and CDR2 SYDVKM. The CDR3 spans 14 residues. Deletions cut 5 bases from V and 4 bases from J, with 12 bases between. CDR3 region: CASSGQVTGNTIYF. CDR3 DNA sequence: TGTGCCAGCAGTGGCCAGGTAACCGGAAACACCATATATTTT.

V and J are TRBV6-1 and TRBJ2-1, with TRBD1 identical over 7 bases. The CDR3 covers 17 residues. Trimming took 4 bases from V and 6 from J; bases not matched to a gene: 15. Germline CDR1 and CDR2: MNHNS and SASEGT. The CDR3 spells CASSGPRQGSGTNEQFF. The CDR3 nucleotides are TGTGCCAGCAGTGGACCTCGACAGGGCTCGGGGACCAATGAGCAGTTCTTC.

The count of this clone is one. The rearrangement links TRBV28 to TRBJ1-1; 9 bases map to TRBD1. V lost 7 bases, J lost 4 bases, and 10 bases stayed unmatched. Germline V gives CDR1 MDHEN, CDR2 SYDVKM. There are 15 residues in the CDR3. The CDR3 DNA is TGTGCCAGCATTTTCCCGGGACAGGGAAGCACTGAAGCTTTCTTT. Protein sequence: CASIFPGQGSTEAFF.

The chain couples TRBV19 to TRBJ1-5, with 10 positions matching TRBD1. CDR1 LNHDA and CDR2 SQIVND come from the germline V gene (reference sequence). The trim removed 5 bases at V and 7 bases at J, leaving 8 bases unmatched. The CDR3 runs 15 residues. This CDR3 is CASSSTGQGPQPQHF. DNA of the CDR3: TGTGCCAGTAGTTCAACGGGACAGGGGCCCCAGCCCCAGCATTTT.

The chain couples TRBV20-1 to TRBJ2-7; the D gene is possibly TRBD2 (7 bases). The germline V gene has CDR1 DFQATT and CDR2 SNEGSKA (reference sequence). There are 15 residues in the CDR3. Deletions cut 3 bases from V and 3 bases from J, with 18 bases between. The CDR3, as DNA: TGCAGTGCTAGTCGGCGGGGGCTCCGCCTCTACGAGCAGTACTTC. It codes for CSASRRGLRLYEQYF.

This sequence joins TRBV5-8 and TRBJ1-3; 8 bases agree with TRBD1. V dropped 5 bases and J dropped 0; count of bases not matched to a gene: 7. This CDR3 has 16 amino acids. Germline CDR1 reads SGHTS; CDR2 reads YDEGEE. The CDR3 loop is CASSPDRALSGNTIYF. CDR3 nucleotides: TGTGCCAGCAGTCCGGACAGGGCCCTCTCTGGAAACACCATATATTTT.

The V call is TRBV7-3, the J call TRBJ2-1, with D possibly matching TRBD2 (6 bases). The CDR3 has 15 amino acids. V was shortened by 1 base and J by 4 bases, with 11 bases between the two germline ends. CDR1 SGHTA and CDR2 FQGTGA come from the germline V gene. The CDR3 region has the DNA TGTGCCAGCAGCTTAATCGGGACTCAGTACAATGAGCAGTTCTTC. Encoded protein: CASSLIGTQYNEQFF.

This rearrangement joins TRBV11-2 to TRBJ2-3, with TRBD1 identical over 7 bases. CDR1 is SGHAT, CDR2 FQNNGV, per germline. The CDR3 loop spans 18 amino acids. Trimming at V came to 0 bases and at J to 2 bases, leaving 11 bases not matched to a gene. CDR3 in DNA: TGTGCCAGCAGCTTAGAATTGGGCAGGGGGTTCCCCACAGATACGCAGTATTTT. It is translated as CASSLELGRGFPTDTQYF. Complete variable domain (other parts from reference TRBV11-2 and TRBJ2-3): EAGVAQSPRYKIIEKRQSVAFWCNPISGHATLYWYQQILGQGPKLLIQFQNNGVVDDSQLPKDRFSAERLKGVDSTLKIQPAKLEDSAVYLCASSLELGRGFPTDTQYFGPGTRLTVL.

The chain carries TRBV3-1 (or the pseudogene TRBV3-2) and TRBJ1-1, with 7 bases aligning to TRBD1. Germline values: CDR1 LGHDT, CDR2 YNNKEL (reference sequence). The V segment lost 3 bases and the J segment 2 bases; nucleotides outside the gene matches: 6. CDR3 length: 15 amino acids. The CDR3 DNA follows: TGTGCCAGCAGCCACACAGGGGCGTCAAACACTGAAGCTTTCTTT. The encoded protein is CASSHTGASNTEAFF.

J is TRBJ2-1 and V is TRBV10-3; 7 bases are shared with TRBD1. Germline V gene lookup returns CDR1 ENHRY and CDR2 SYGVKD. The CDR3 extends over 16 amino acids. Unmatched junction bases numbered 10, after V lost 4 bases and J lost 4 bases. CDR3 sequence (DNA): TGTGCCATCAGTGGTACCGGGACAGCTTCATACAATGAGCAGTTCTTC. Protein: CAISGTGTASYNEQFF.

This chain connects TRBV7-9 to TRBJ2-1; 7 nucleotides line up with TRBD2. After removal of 2 bases from V and 8 bases from J, the junction contained 9 bases not matched to a gene. The CDR3 covers 15 residues. Germline assignment: CDR1 SEHNR and CDR2 FQNEAQ (reference sequence). The DNA of the CDR3 is TGTGCCAGCAGCTTACGGCGGGAGCTCCGACATGAGCAGTTCTTC. As protein: CASSLRRELRHEQFF.

The chain employs TRBV6-2 or TRBV6-3 and TRBJ1-5; tentative D call: TRBD1 (6 bases). In germline, CDR1 is MNHEY, CDR2 SVGEGT. The CDR3 has 13 amino acids. The V and J ends lost 4 bases and 4 bases respectively, with 8 bases between them. CDR3 bases: TGTGCCAGCAGTTGGACAGAAAATCAGCCCCAGCATTTT. Protein sequence: CASSWTENQPQHF.

The rearrangement links TRBV29-1 to TRBJ1-2; D uncertain. V lost 0 bases and J lost 0, with 5 bases in between. The germline gives CDR1 SQVTM, CDR2 ANQGSEA. The CDR3 is made up of 13 amino acids. The CDR3 DNA sequence: TGCAGCGTTGAAGACCCAGCTAACTATGGCTACACCTTC. This sequence encodes CSVEDPANYGYTF.

V and J are TRBV5-5 and TRBJ1-1, with TRBD1 as a possible D gene (6 bases). Germline V gene data show CDR1 as SGHKS and CDR2 as YYEKEE (reference sequence). The CDR3 runs to 14 residues. V was pared by 5 bases and J by 0 bases, with 11 bases between. Here the CDR3 DNA reads TGTGCCAGCAGGAAGGACAGCATGAACACTGAAGCTTTCTTT. Protein: CASRKDSMNTEAFF.

The chain joins TRBV21-1 to TRBJ1-2. TRBV21-1 is a pseudogene segment. There are 12 residues in the CDR3. This chain's CDR3 is CARPGRGDGYTF. The CDR3 bases are TGTGCCAGACCAGGGAGGGGAGATGGCTACACCTTC.

This sequence joins TRBV30 and TRBJ1-4, with a weak D call TRBD1 (6 bases). CDR1 is GTSNPN, CDR2 SVGIG, per germline (reference sequence). CDR3 length: 15 residues. V was cut by 0 bases and J by 4 bases, with 12 bases left in between. The CDR3: CAWSVEGRGNEKLFF. In DNA, the CDR3 is TGTGCCTGGAGTGTTGAGGGCAGGGGTAATGAAAAACTGTTTTTT.

The count of this clone is one. The chain is built from TRBV29-1 and TRBJ1-2; no firm D call. The CDR3 has 14 residues. Germline V CDR1 and CDR2: SQVTM, ANQGSEA. V shed 4 bases and J shed 3 bases, with 15 bases lying between them. In DNA, the CDR3 is TGCAGCGTTGCCACCGGGTCTGACTACTATGGCTACACCTTC. It is translated as CSVATGSDYYGYTF.

This chain connects TRBV5-1 to TRBJ2-6; D unclear. CDR3 length: 13 residues. The ends were cut back, 2 bases at V and 2 bases at J, with 2 bases in the middle. Germline CDR1 is SGHRS and CDR2 is YFSETQ. Here the CDR3 DNA reads TGCGCCAGCAGCTTTACTGGGGCCAACGTCCTGACTTTC. Translation: CASSFTGANVLTF.

This clone was seen a single time. The chain uses TRBV6-2 or TRBV6-3 and TRBJ2-3; TRBD2 aligns across 9 bases. The CDR3 is made up of 17 amino acids. The J segment lost 3 bases and the V segment lost 0 bases, leaving 7 bases of the junction unmatched. CDR1 is MNHEY, CDR2 SVGEGT, per germline. The CDR3 loop reads CASSYSQIAGVTDTQYF. The CDR3 nucleotides are TGTGCCAGCAGTTACTCCCAAATAGCGGGAGTGACAGATACGCAGTATTTT.

This clone was observed once. The chain is built from TRBV15 and TRBJ2-2; D gene unclear. The CDR3 totals 14 residues. Germline lookup yields CDR1 LNHNV and CDR2 YYDKDF (reference sequence). Trimming took off 5 bases at V and 2 bases at J, with 9 bases between the two ends. CDR3 nucleotide sequence: TGTGCCACCAGCGCCTATTCAAACACCGGGGAGCTGTTTTTT. Amino acids: CATSAYSNTGELFF.

This clone appeared a single time. The V call is TRBV6-2 or TRBV6-3, the J call TRBJ2-2, with 7 bases identical to TRBD2. CDR1 MNHEY and CDR2 SVGEGT come from the germline V gene. The CDR3 sequence is 16 residues long. Trimming at V came to 2 bases and at J to 3 bases, leaving 6 bases not matched to a gene. CDR3 in amino acids: CASSYRRGSDTGELFF. The CDR3 nucleotides read TGTGCCAGCAGTTACCGGCGGGGGTCTGACACCGGGGAGCTGTTTTTT.

This clone came up once. This rearrangement joins TRBV4-3 to TRBJ2-3, with 9 bases fitting TRBD2. The V gene's germline CDR1 is LGHNA and CDR2 YSLEER. V shed 3 bases, J shed 6 bases, and the junction held 7 bases outside the gene matches. The CDR3 totals 15 residues. CDR3 residues: CASSQSGGTFDTQYF. CDR3 DNA sequence: TGCGCCAGCAGCCAGAGCGGGGGGACGTTTGATACGCAGTATTTT.

This clone came up a few times. The J gene is TRBJ2-1, the V gene TRBV5-4; tentatively, D is TRBD2 (6 bases). V was trimmed by 3 bases and J by 6 bases, leaving 22 bases between them. The germline V gene has CDR1 SGHNT and CDR2 YYREEE (reference sequence). CDR3 size: 17 residues. In nucleotides, the CDR3 is TGTGCCAGCAGCTCCCCCTCGGGTGCGGGAACGCTCAATGAGCAGTTCTTC. This sequence encodes CASSSPSGAGTLNEQFF.

The chain employs TRBV12-3 or TRBV12-4 and TRBJ1-2, with no clear D. The CDR3 extends over 13 amino acids. With 6 bases removed from V and 4 bases from J, the gap between germline ends came to 12 bases. This chain's CDR3 is CASSEDMIYGYTF. In DNA form, the CDR3 reads TGTGCCAGCAGCGAAGACATGATCTATGGCTACACCTTC.

V gene TRBV5-5 combines with J gene TRBJ2-7, with 7 bases fitting TRBD1. This CDR3 contains 14 residues. The V gene's germline CDR1 is SGHKS and CDR2 YYEKEE (reference sequence). V was clipped by 2 bases and J by 2 bases; unmatched bases: 4. The CDR3 DNA is TGTGCCAGCAGCTTTGGGACAGTAGCCTACGAGCAGTACTTC. Protein product: CASSFGTVAYEQYF.

The chain uses TRBV24-1 and TRBJ1-5; tentative D call: TRBD1 (5 bases). Germline V gene data show CDR1 as KGHDR and CDR2 as SFDVKD. The CDR3 totals 14 residues. V lost 6 bases, J lost 1 base, and 9 bases lay in between. The CDR3 loop is CATSRGSSNQPQHF. CDR3 DNA: TGTGCCACCAGTAGGGGTTCCAGCAATCAGCCCCAGCATTTT.

Only a few counts were recorded for this clone. The chain employs TRBV3-1 (or the pseudogene TRBV3-2) and TRBJ1-3; D might be TRBD1 (5 bases). Trimming took off 3 bases at V and 0 bases at J, with 12 bases between the two ends. The germline V gene has CDR1 LGHDT and CDR2 YNNKEL (reference sequence). The CDR3 sequence is 16 residues long. As DNA, the CDR3 is TGTGCCAGCAGCCACCGTTTTAGGGGCTCTGGAAACACCATATATTTT. Its protein is CASSHRFRGSGNTIYF.

The sample holds a few counts of this clone. The CDR3 region is CASRRDLRLDTQYF. CDR3 bases: TGTGCCAGCAGGAGGGACTTAAGATTAGATACGCAGTATTTT. The chain uses TRBV9 and TRBJ2-3; possible D gene TRBD2, 6 bases. Germline lookup yields CDR1 SGDLS and CDR2 YYNGEE. This CDR3 comprises 14 residues. V was cut by 5 bases and J by 5 bases, with 15 bases left in between.

This chain connects TRBV5-1 to TRBJ1-2; 7 positions match TRBD1. The CDR3 has 14 amino acids. Per the germline V gene, CDR1 is SGHRS and CDR2 is YFSETQ. V lost 2 bases and J lost 2; bases outside the gene matches: 3. The CDR3 sequence is CASSLSGGNYGYTF. As DNA, the CDR3 is TGCGCCAGCAGCTTATCAGGGGGGAACTATGGCTACACCTTC.